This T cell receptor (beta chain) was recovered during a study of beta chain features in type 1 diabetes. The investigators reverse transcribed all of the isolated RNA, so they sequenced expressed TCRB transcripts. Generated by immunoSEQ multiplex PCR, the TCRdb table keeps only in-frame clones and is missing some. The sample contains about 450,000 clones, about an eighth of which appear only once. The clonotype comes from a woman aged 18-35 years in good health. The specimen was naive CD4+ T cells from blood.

The CDR3 reads CASSVRSYTDTQYF. In DNA form, the CDR3 reads TGTGCCAGCAGCGTTAGATCGTATACAGATACGCAGTATTTT. J is TRBJ2-3 and V is TRBV9; D gene uncertain. Trimming shortened V by 2 bases and J by 3 bases, and 10 bases separated the two germline ends. Germline V gene lookup returns CDR1 SGDLS and CDR2 YYNGEE. The CDR3 runs to 14 residues.